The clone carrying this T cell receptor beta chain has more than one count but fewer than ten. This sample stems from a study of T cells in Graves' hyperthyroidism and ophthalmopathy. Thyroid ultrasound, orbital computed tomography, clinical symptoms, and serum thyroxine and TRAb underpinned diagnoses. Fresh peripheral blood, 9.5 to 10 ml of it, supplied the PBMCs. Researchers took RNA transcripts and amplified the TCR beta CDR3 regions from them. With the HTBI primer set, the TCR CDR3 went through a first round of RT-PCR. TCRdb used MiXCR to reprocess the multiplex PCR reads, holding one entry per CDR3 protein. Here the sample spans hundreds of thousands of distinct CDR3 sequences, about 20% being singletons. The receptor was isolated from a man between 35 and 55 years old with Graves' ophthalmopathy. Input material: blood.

CDR3 sequence: CSARVRQGTFQMRGYTF. CDR3 sequence (DNA): TGCAGTGCTAGAGTACGCCAGGGAACCTTTCAAATGCGGGGCTACACCTTC. This chain connects TRBV20-1 to TRBJ1-2, with D tentatively TRBD1 (5 bases). V lost 1 base and J 8 bases, leaving 26 bases between the germline ends. The germline V gene encodes CDR1 DFQATT and CDR2 SNEGSKA (reference sequence). There are 17 residues in the CDR3.